The text below deals with one T cell receptor beta chain. Its antigen is not identified. These data originate in a study of T cell responses to AZD1222 COVID-19 vaccine. Method: immunoSEQ multiplex PCR; TCRdb's copy keeps in-frame clones and lacks some. The sample contains 120,000 to 150,000 clones, approximately 90% of which appear only once. Trimming removed 5 bases from V and 7 bases from J; junction bases left unmatched: 6. Germline-derived CDR1 and CDR2 are SGHAT and FQNNGV. CDR3 length: 15 amino acids. General study findings and limits: Across spike, vaccine-associated CD4 TCRs were found, dominant at 160-218 and 743-854. Baseline seropositivity occurred in only 5 to 7 AZD1222 recipients. Clonal diversity may have been underestimated in mostly white British donors.

This TCR was sampled from an adult who received the AZD1222 COVID-19 vaccine. J is TRBJ1-6 and V is TRBV11-2, with 9 bases matching TRBD1. Material: peripheral blood, obtained 28 days after the second AZD1222 dose. CDR3 in amino acids: CASSIGDRANSPLHF. In nucleotides, the CDR3 is TGTGCCAGCAGCATAGGGGACAGGGCCAATTCACCCCTCCACTTT.